Listed below are T cell receptor beta chains from one sample, sequenced in a study of Ad26.COV2.S vaccination and SARS-CoV-2 variants. Using immunoSEQ multiplex PCR, the repertoire was profiled, and TCRdb retains in-frame clones only, with some absent. The table shows 300,000 to 350,000 clones, with roughly 90% occurring only once. The source was peripheral blood, collected in a trial of Ad26.COV2.S vaccine versus placebo. These receptors all stem from a person between 18 and 59 years old who received the Ad26.COV2.S COVID-19 vaccine or a placebo. Both conserved end residues are part of each CDR3. D genes are given only for firm matches. Size is stated for part of the rows, as once, few or many counts, or as a class when the clone is expanded.

clone_size	v_call	d_call	j_call	cdr3_nt	cdr3_aa
NA	TRBV4-2	NA	TRBJ2-6	TGTGCCAGCAGCCAAGATATATCGGCAGGGATCAGGTCTGGGGCCAACGTCCTGACTTTC	CASSQDISAGIRSGANVLTF
NA	TRBV19	NA	TRBJ2-1	TGTGCCAGTATAGAGGAACAAAGCAATGAGCAGTTCTTC	CASIEEQSNEQFF
NA	TRBV14	NA	TRBJ1-2	TGTGCCAGCAGCCAAGATCTAAGACAAAACTATGGCTACACCTTC	CASSQDLRQNYGYTF
NA	TRBV10-3	NA	TRBJ2-7	TGTGCCACCGGGGCGGGGGCCTCCTACGAGCAGTACTTC	CATGAGASYEQYF
NA	TRBV9	NA	TRBJ2-5	TGTGCCAGCAGCGGTCAAGGGTCCCACCAAGAGACCCAGTACTTC	CASSGQGSHQETQYF
NA	TRBV2	NA	TRBJ1-6	TGTGCCAGCAGTGAGGGGGCAGGGTTGGGTTCACCCCTCCACTTT	CASSEGAGLGSPLHF
NA	TRBV30	NA	TRBJ1-4	TGTGCCTGGATGGGTAGGGCTAATGAAAAACTGTTTTTT	CAWMGRANEKLFF
NA	TRBV9	NA	TRBJ1-6	TGTGCCAGCAGCGAAACCGCGTCACAGTCACCCCTCCACTTT	CASSETASQSPLHF
once	TRBV7-9	NA	TRBJ1-1	TGTGCCAGCAGCCGGGCCCGGGATCACACTGAAGCTTTCTTT	CASSRARDHTEAFF
NA	TRBV19	TRBD2	TRBJ2-1	TGTGCCAGTAGTCAGAGGACTAGCGGAAACCTTGGCAATGAGCAGTTCTTC	CASSQRTSGNLGNEQFF
NA	TRBV10-2	NA	TRBJ2-3	TGCGCCAGCAGTGATGGGAGGCCCTTAACCACAGATACGCAGTATTTT	CASSDGRPLTTDTQYF
once	TRBV11-3	TRBD1	TRBJ2-1	TGTGCCAGCAGCTTGCGGACAGGGGGCAATGAGCAGTTCTTC	CASSLRTGGNEQFF
NA	TRBV18	NA	TRBJ2-5	TGTGCCAGCTCACCAGGTTCGGGCCTTAAGGAGACCCAGTACTTC	CASSPGSGLKETQYF
NA	TRBV7-9	NA	TRBJ2-3	TGTGCCAGCAGCCTCTCCGACCCGCTAGATACGCAGTATTTT	CASSLSDPLDTQYF
NA	TRBV27	TRBD1	TRBJ2-1	TGTGCCAGCAGTTTATCGGAGACCGGGACAGGGGCCAATGAGCAGTTCTTC	CASSLSETGTGANEQFF
NA	TRBV3-1/TRBV3-2	NA	TRBJ1-1	TGTGCCAGCAGCACTACGGCGGGCACTGAAGCTTTCTTT	CASSTTAGTEAFF
NA	TRBV7-9	TRBD1	TRBJ2-5	TGTGCCAGCAGCATCCGGGACAGTCCCCAAGAGACCCAGTACTTC	CASSIRDSPQETQYF
NA	TRBV7-6	NA	TRBJ1-5	TGTGCCAGCAGCCCTTATGAGGGCGCGAATCAGCCCCAGCATTTT	CASSPYEGANQPQHF
NA	TRBV5-1	NA	TRBJ1-1	TGCGCCAGCAGCACGGGGAACACTGAAGCTTTCTTT	CASSTGNTEAFF
many	TRBV10-2	NA	TRBJ1-1	TGCGCCAGCAGGGCCTCGGGGGGCACTGAAGCTTTCTTT	CASRASGGTEAFF
NA	TRBV12-3/TRBV12-4	NA	TRBJ2-3	TGTGCCACCAACACCATGTACGCAGATACGCAGTATTTT	CATNTMYADTQYF
NA	TRBV6-1	TRBD2	TRBJ2-1	TGTGCCAGCAGTGAAAGTTTGGGACTAGGACTCAATGAGCAGTTCTTC	CASSESLGLGLNEQFF
once	TRBV27	NA	TRBJ2-1	TGTGCCAGCAGTTTATGGGGGACCAAGCAGTTCTTC	CASSLWGTKQFF
NA	TRBV5-1	TRBD1	TRBJ1-1	TGCGCCAGCAGCTTGTTAGAAGGGGGCAACACTGAAGCTTTCTTT	CASSLLEGGNTEAFF
once	TRBV15	TRBD2	TRBJ2-2	TGTGCCACCAGCCCATCAAGCGGGGGGACCCTTTCTTGGGAGCTGTTTTTT	CATSPSSGGTLSWELFF
NA	TRBV12-5	TRBD1	TRBJ2-1	TGTGCTAGTGGTTTGGGGGGACAGGGGCTCTACAATGAGCAGTTCTTC	CASGLGGQGLYNEQFF
NA	TRBV2	NA	TRBJ1-4	TGTGCCAGCAGTGATCCCTATATGGGAGATAATGAAAAACTGTTTTTT	CASSDPYMGDNEKLFF
NA	TRBV2	NA	TRBJ2-3	TGTGCCAGCAGTGACATGGGGATGACAGATACGCAGTATTTT	CASSDMGMTDTQYF
NA	TRBV5-6	NA	TRBJ2-3	TGTGCCAGCAGCTTAGTAGGGCGGGAAGGCACAGATACGCAGTATTTT	CASSLVGREGTDTQYF
NA	TRBV9	NA	TRBJ2-1	TGTGCCAGCAGCGTAGGGATGCGGGATTACAATGAGCAGTTCTTC	CASSVGMRDYNEQFF
NA	TRBV27	TRBD1	TRBJ1-2	TGTGCCAGCAGTTTTACCGGACAGGGGGCCTATGGCTACACCTTC	CASSFTGQGAYGYTF
once	TRBV5-1	NA	TRBJ2-6	TGCGCCACCCATGGAACTCCTGGGGCCAACGTCCTGACTTTC	CATHGTPGANVLTF
NA	TRBV12-5	NA	TRBJ2-5	TGTGCTAGTGGTGACAGTCCGGTCGAGACCCAGTACTTC	CASGDSPVETQYF
NA	TRBV7-8	NA	TRBJ1-4	TGTGCCAGCAGCCCCCACAGGAACACGAATGAAAAACTGTTTTTT	CASSPHRNTNEKLFF
once	TRBV30	TRBD1	TRBJ1-2	TGTGCCTGCGGGACAGGCGGGGGCTACACCTTC	CACGTGGGYTF
NA	TRBV28	NA	TRBJ1-2	TGTGCCAGCTTTTCCCCCCCCGCGGGAGGCTACACCTTC	CASFSPPAGGYTF
once	TRBV6-6	NA	TRBJ1-2	TGTGCCAGCAACCTTAACCCCGGCAGCTTTTATGGCTACACCTTC	CASNLNPGSFYGYTF
NA	TRBV4-3	NA	TRBJ1-2	TGCGCCAGCAGCCAAAGTGCGGATTCTGGCTACACCTTC	CASSQSADSGYTF
NA	TRBV13	NA	TRBJ1-2	TGTGCCAGCAGCTTAAGGACGTACTATGGCTACACCTTC	CASSLRTYYGYTF
NA	TRBV5-1	NA	TRBJ1-3	TGCGCCAGCAGCTTGGACCAGCCGACAGTCTCTGGAAACACCATATATTTT	CASSLDQPTVSGNTIYF
once	TRBV24-1	NA	TRBJ2-5	TGTGCCACCAGTGATTTAAGTACAGCCGAAGAGACCCAGTACTTC	CATSDLSTAEETQYF
NA	TRBV4-1	TRBD2	TRBJ2-5	TGCGCCAGCAGCCAACGAGCGGGGGCAGAGACCCAGTACTTC	CASSQRAGAETQYF
NA	TRBV11-3	NA	TRBJ2-5	TGTGCCAGCAGCAACGGGTGGTCGGGGGAGACCCAGTACTTC	CASSNGWSGETQYF
once	TRBV19	NA	TRBJ2-3	TGTGCCAGTAGTATAACCCCCCTAGGCACAGATACGCAGTATTTT	CASSITPLGTDTQYF